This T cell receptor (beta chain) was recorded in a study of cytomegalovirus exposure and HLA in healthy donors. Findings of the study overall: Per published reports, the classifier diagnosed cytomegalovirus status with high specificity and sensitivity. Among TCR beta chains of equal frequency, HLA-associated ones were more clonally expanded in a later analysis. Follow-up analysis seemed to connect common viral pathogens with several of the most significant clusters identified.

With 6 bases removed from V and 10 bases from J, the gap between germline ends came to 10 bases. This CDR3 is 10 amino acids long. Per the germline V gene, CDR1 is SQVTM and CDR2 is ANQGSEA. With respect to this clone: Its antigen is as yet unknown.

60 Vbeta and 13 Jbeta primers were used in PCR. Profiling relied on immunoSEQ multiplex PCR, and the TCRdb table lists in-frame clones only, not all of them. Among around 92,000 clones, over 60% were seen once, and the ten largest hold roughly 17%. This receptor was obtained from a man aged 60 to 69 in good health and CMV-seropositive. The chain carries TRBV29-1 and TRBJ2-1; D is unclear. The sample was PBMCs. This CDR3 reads CSVEVAEQFF. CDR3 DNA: TGCAGCGTAGAGGTTGCAGAGCAGTTCTTC.